The present T cell receptor beta chain was sequenced within a study of T cell changes during pregnancy in multiple sclerosis. Only one count was recorded for this clone. The CDR3 length is 12 residues. J was trimmed by 6 bases and V by 4 bases; bases with no gene match: 2. Germline loops: CDR1 SGHRS, CDR2 YFSETQ. The assay was immunoSEQ multiplex PCR, and TCRdb's table has in-frame clones only and misses some. The data hold 55,000 to 75,000 clones, with 91% observed a single time. The chain has TRBV5-1 and TRBJ1-2, with TRBD1 identical over 8 bases. The receptor was derived from a female donor in good health, enrolled as a control in a pregnancy study. The sample consisted of peripheral blood, taken in the third trimester of pregnancy. Here the CDR3 reads CASSPTGDGYTF. CDR3 DNA: TGCGCCAGCAGCCCGACAGGGGATGGCTACACCTTC.